The rows below give T cell receptor beta chains drawn from one sample of a study of cytomegalovirus exposure and HLA in healthy donors. Generated by immunoSEQ multiplex PCR, the TCRdb table keeps only in-frame clones and is missing some. The repertoire has 95,000 to 110,000 clones, over 80% of them found once; the top ten carry roughly 2.5%. Sequencing was performed on PBMCs. These receptors were collected from a man younger than 45 in good health and CMV-seropositive. The CDR3 runs from the conserved cysteine through the conserved F or W. Fields, in order: V gene, J gene, CDR3 protein.

V: TRBV19
J: TRBJ1-5
CDR3: CASCGGGNQPQHF

V: TRBV7-6
J: TRBJ2-7
CDR3: CASSLVEGGQYF

V: TRBV30
J: TRBJ2-1
CDR3: CAWSAETVNEQFF

V: TRBV18
J: TRBJ1-6
CDR3: CASSGGQDGSSPLHF

V: TRBV10-2
J: TRBJ2-1
CDR3: CASSRVSGKYNEQFF

V: TRBV12-5
J: TRBJ1-2
CDR3: CASGPIQGPSGYTF

V: TRBV5-6
J: TRBJ1-5
CDR3: CASSFGTAYQPQHF

V: TRBV19
J: TRBJ1-1
CDR3: CASSQTGIDTEAFF

V: TRBV11-2
J: TRBJ2-5
CDR3: CASSLELGVVETQYF

V: TRBV19
J: TRBJ2-2
CDR3: CASRDRVTGELFF

V: TRBV18
J: TRBJ1-4
CDR3: CASSPDDRRLGGKLFF

V: TRBV27
J: TRBJ1-1
CDR3: CASSLRGDEAFF

V: TRBV6-4
J: TRBJ1-1
CDR3: CASSELPGVGTEAFF

V: TRBV12-1
J: TRBJ2-7
CDR3: CASISRPRTSPYEQYF

V: TRBV7-3
J: TRBJ1-2
CDR3: CASSFRGQPYGYTF

V: TRBV10-3
J: TRBJ1-2
CDR3: CAISESGSPYGYTF

V: TRBV19
J: TRBJ2-6
CDR3: CASSLQTGLYSGANGLTF

V: TRBV19
J: -
CDR3: CASSIGEGSSYEQYF

V: TRBV5-4
J: TRBJ2-3
CDR3: CASSPGLAGTAGTQYF

V: TRBV6-5
J: TRBJ2-7
CDR3: CASSYATAGYEQYF

V: TRBV5-5
J: TRBJ1-2
CDR3: CASSLGSGDYGYTF

V: TRBV6-5
J: TRBJ1-6
CDR3: CASKNREYNSPLHF

V: TRBV7-6
J: TRBJ2-3
CDR3: CASSSLSNTQYF

V: TRBV7-9
J: TRBJ2-7
CDR3: CSSSLGRGESAYEQYF

V: TRBV10-1
J: TRBJ2-3
CDR3: CATEDSSTDTQYF

V: TRBV10-3
J: TRBJ1-1
CDR3: CAISNLQGSTEAFF

V: TRBV4-1
J: TRBJ1-5
CDR3: CASSPNRAGEPQHF

V: TRBV5-5
J: TRBJ2-2
CDR3: CASRRWTGMNTGELFF

V: TRBV27
J: TRBJ1-5
CDR3: CASSLAGSGVYSNQPQHF

V: TRBV19
J: TRBJ2-3
CDR3: CASSARQHSGTDTQYF

V: TRBV7-3
J: TRBJ1-5
CDR3: CASSTTGANQPQHF

V: TRBV7-3
J: TRBJ2-2
CDR3: CASSPSPPNTGELFF

V: TRBV2
J: TRBJ2-2
CDR3: CASSRQGVDNTGELFF

V: TRBV18
J: TRBJ1-3
CDR3: CASSPSSPNGNTIYF

V: TRBV5-4
J: TRBJ2-7
CDR3: CASSTGNLNEQYF

V: TRBV9
J: TRBJ1-1
CDR3: CASSVGGAGDTEAFF

V: TRBV2
J: TRBJ1-6
CDR3: CASMPEAGYNSPLHF

V: TRBV29-1
J: TRBJ2-1
CDR3: CSSEKQGMYEQFF

V: TRBV4-1
J: TRBJ1-1
CDR3: CASSQDRGGTEAFF

V: TRBV12-2
J: TRBJ2-3
CDR3: CASRSERLAGGLGDTQYF